The 29 T cell receptor beta chains below were found in one sample sequenced in a study of T cell repertoires in cytomegalovirus infection. Via MiXCR, TCRdb re-called the reads, giving one row per CDR3 protein. This table has 700,000 to 900,000 distinct CDR3 sequences, under 35% appearing once. Their antigen targets remain unknown. The starting material was cultured CD8+ T cells from PBMCs, obtained from culture after CMV antigen stimulation. These receptors all stem from a human donor in good health (CMV status not recorded). Some clones in this sample may be carry-over from other donors' samples.

The chain recombines TRBV4-1 with TRBJ2-2; D uncertain. CDR3 length equals 15 residues. Trimming pared 3 bases from V and 0 bases from J, leaving 8 bases between. Germline assignment: CDR1 MGHRA and CDR2 YSYEKL. The CDR3 nucleotides read TGCGCCAGCAGCCACCGTGGTTCGAACACCGGGGAGCTGTTTTTT. It is translated as CASSHRGSNTGELFF.

The rearrangement uses TRBV19 and TRBJ1-5; no reliable D call. From germline, CDR1 is LNHDA and CDR2 SQIVND (reference sequence). CDR3 size: 15 residues. Trimming left V 3 bases short and J 4 bases short, with 13 bases between. This chain's CDR3 is CASSILDNRNQPQHF. The CDR3 DNA reads as TGTGCCAGTAGTATCCTTGACAACCGAAATCAGCCCCAGCATTTT.

This clonotype was detected a few times. The CDR3 loop is CASSRGQGARGRGYTF. The CDR3 region has the DNA TGTGCCAGCAGTCGGGGACAGGGGGCGCGGGGACGGGGCTACACCTTC. J is TRBJ1-2 and V is TRBV28; 12 positions match TRBD1. There are 16 residues in the CDR3. The trim removed 5 bases at V and 8 bases at J, leaving 12 bases unmatched. Germline V lookup: CDR1 MDHEN, CDR2 SYDVKM.

This clonotype was observed at least ten times. V gene TRBV11-1 combines with J gene TRBJ2-3; D is unclear. This CDR3 region has 13 residues. With 4 bases removed from V and 6 bases from J, the gap between germline ends came to 11 bases. CDR1 and CDR2 (germline): SGHAT, FQDESV (reference sequence). The CDR3 DNA reads TGTGCCAGCAGCTCTCCGCCCAGGGATACGCAGTATTTT. The encoded protein is CASSSPPRDTQYF.

This clonotype was detected once. This chain links TRBV10-3 with TRBJ2-7, with 8 bases identical to TRBD2. The junction had 6 bases not matched to a gene; V was cut back by 4 bases and J by 10 bases. This CDR3 is 12 amino acids long. Germline V gene data show CDR1 as ENHRY and CDR2 as SYGVKD. In DNA form, the CDR3 reads TGTGCCATCAGTGTTAGCGGGGCTCTCCAGTACGTC. It translates to CAISVSGALQYV.

This clonotype was picked up a small number of times. V usage is TRBV27 and J usage is TRBJ2-1, with 11 bases aligning to TRBD1. CDR1 is MNHEY, CDR2 SMNVEV, per germline (reference sequence). CDR3 size: 15 residues. V dropped 11 bases and J dropped 7; count of bases not matched to a gene: 13. The chain's CDR3 is CASLGPGQGGNEQFF. In nucleotides, the CDR3 is TGTGCCTCCTTGGGTCCGGGACAGGGGGGGAATGAGCAGTTCTTC.

V is TRBV15 and J is TRBJ1-2; D call uncertain. Germline assignment: CDR1 LNHNV and CDR2 YYDKDF (reference sequence). The CDR3 is 16 amino acids. Trimming took off 0 bases at V and 0 bases at J, with 11 bases between the two ends. The CDR3 sequence: CATSRDLGYPNYGYTF. Written as DNA, the CDR3 is TGTGCCACCAGCAGAGATCTTGGGTACCCTAACTATGGCTACACCTTC.

V is TRBV11-1 and J is TRBJ2-5; no clear D gene. The V gene lost 5 bases and the J gene lost 2 bases, with 6 bases spanning the gap. CDR1 and CDR2 (germline): SGHAT, FQDESV (reference sequence). The CDR3 has 12 amino acids. CDR3 sequence (DNA): TGTGCCAGCAGCGACCCACAAGAGACCCAGTACTTC. This gives the protein CASSDPQETQYF.

This clonotype came up a few times. The chain uses TRBV6-1 and TRBJ2-7; a possible D gene is TRBD2 (6 bases). The CDR3 extends over 18 amino acids. Per germline, CDR1 MNHNS and CDR2 SASEGT. The V end was cut by 7 bases, the J end by 2 bases, with 27 bases between. The CDR3 nucleotides are TGTGCCAGCAACAATGAGGGGAGGACTTCGAACCCGGCCTACGAGCAGTACGTC. Translating it yields CASNNEGRTSNPAYEQYV.

The V call is TRBV14, the J call TRBJ2-1; a possible D gene is TRBD1 (5 bases). Trimming took 4 bases from V and 4 from J, leaving 11 bases between them. The CDR3 spans 14 residues. Looked up from germline, CDR1 is SGHDN and CDR2 is FVKESK. CDR3 bases: TGTGCCAGCAGCCCCAGGGCATTATACAATGAGCAGTTCTTC. It is translated as CASSPRALYNEQFF. The complete variable domain, with remaining parts taken from reference TRBV14 and TRBJ2-1, reads EAGVTQFPSHSVIEKGQTVTLRCDPISGHDNLYWYRRVMGKEIKFLLHFVKESKQDESGMPNNRFLAERTGGTYSTLKVQPAELEDSGVYFCASSPRALYNEQFFGPGTRLTVL.

This clonotype appeared many times. This chain joins TRBV7-6 and TRBJ1-2; D is unclear. The V end was cut by 1 base, the J end by 0 bases, with 9 bases between. Germline V CDR1 and CDR2: SGHVS, FNYEAQ. There are 15 residues in the CDR3. The CDR3 loop reads CASSLGVGANYGYTF. For the CDR3, the DNA is TGTGCCAGCAGCTTAGGTGTGGGCGCTAACTATGGCTACACCTTC.

In this sample, this clonotype turned up a few times. V usage is TRBV6-1 and J usage is TRBJ1-2; D perhaps matches TRBD1 (5 bases). CDR1 is MNHNS and CDR2 is SASEGT in the germline V gene. This CDR3 contains 13 residues. The germline V and J ends were trimmed by 4 bases and 4 bases, with 10 bases remaining between them. In DNA form, the CDR3 reads TGTGCCAGCAGTGTTAGGGGATTCTATGGCTACACCTTC. This gives the protein CASSVRGFYGYTF.

This clonotype appeared a few times. The genes are TRBV9 and TRBJ2-4; 8 nucleotides align to TRBD1. The CDR3 contains 14 residues. Per germline, CDR1 SGDLS and CDR2 YYNGEE. Unmatched junction bases numbered 7, after V lost 4 bases and J lost 7 bases. This CDR3 reads CASSSPQGGNIQYF. As DNA, the CDR3 is TGTGCCAGCAGCTCCCCACAGGGGGGTAACATTCAGTACTTC. Full variable domain (missing parts from reference TRBV9 and TRBJ2-4): DSGVTQTPKHLITATGQRVTLRCSPRSGDLSVYWYQQSLDQGLQFLIQYYNGEERAKGNILERFSAQQFPDLHSELNLSSLELGDSALYFCASSSPQGGNIQYFGAGTRLSVL.

This clonotype was seen at least ten times. The chain links TRBV7-9 to TRBJ2-7; 10 nucleotides match TRBD1. From germline, CDR1 is SEHNR and CDR2 FQNEAQ (reference sequence). The CDR3 loop spans 15 amino acids. With 5 bases clipped from V and 3 bases from J, the junction kept 7 bases outside the gene matches. CDR3 coding DNA: TGTGCCAGCAGCCCGACAGGGGGCCTTCGCTACGAGCAGTACTTC. It encodes CASSPTGGLRYEQYF. Using reference TRBV7-9 and TRBJ2-7 for the parts outside the CDR3, the full variable domain is DTGVSQNPRHKITKRGQNVTFRCDPISEHNRLYWYRQTLGQGPEFLTYFQNEAQLEKSRLLSDRFSAERPKGSFSTLEIQRTEQGDSAMYLCASSPTGGLRYEQYFGPGTRLTVT.

The chain combines TRBV5-5 with TRBJ1-2; 8 nucleotides line up with TRBD1. Germline CDR1 SGHKS, CDR2 YYEKEE (reference sequence). J gave up 6 bases and V 7 bases, and 17 bases lay outside the gene matches. CDR3 length equals 16 residues. CDR3 sequence (DNA): TGTGCCAGCCTAACTTCGATCGGACAGGGAATCGATGGCTACACCTTC. Protein product: CASLTSIGQGIDGYTF.

The V and J genes are TRBV7-8 and TRBJ2-5; D uncertain. Germline CDR1 reads SGHVS; CDR2 reads FQNEAQ. The CDR3 runs 16 residues. V was pared by 2 bases and J by 2 bases, with 15 bases between. The CDR3 region has the DNA TGTGCCAGCAGCTTACCGGCCGGGTTAGGGCAAGAGACCCAGTACTTC. Translated: CASSLPAGLGQETQYF.

The V gene is TRBV7-8, the J gene TRBJ2-2; 9 bases align to TRBD2. This CDR3 has 16 residues. The trim removed 2 bases at V and 5 bases at J, leaving 6 bases unmatched. Germline V lookup: CDR1 SGHVS, CDR2 FQNEAQ. CDR3 in amino acids: CASSLQRGAGTGELFF. The CDR3 DNA sequence: TGTGCCAGCAGCTTACAGCGGGGGGCCGGGACCGGGGAGCTGTTTTTT. Full variable domain (remainder filled in from reference TRBV7-8 and TRBJ2-2): GAGVSQSPRYKVAKRGQDVALRCDPISGHVSLFWYQQALGQGPEFLTYFQNEAQLDKSGLPSDRFFAERPEGSVSTLKIQRTQQEDSAVYLCASSLQRGAGTGELFFGEGSRLTVL.

The CDR3 sequence is CSVAPSTGGRGFYGYTF. Here the CDR3 DNA reads TGCAGCGTTGCCCCTTCGACAGGGGGTCGGGGGTTCTATGGCTACACCTTC. V usage is TRBV29-1 and J usage is TRBJ1-2; 9 nucleotides match TRBD1. V shed 4 bases and J 4 bases; nucleotides not matched to a gene: 16. This CDR3 spans 17 amino acids. Germline CDR1 is SQVTM and CDR2 is ANQGSEA. The full variable domain, in which reference TRBV29-1 and TRBJ1-2 provide the parts outside the CDR3, is SAVISQKPSRDICQRGTSLTIQCQVDSQVTMMFWYRQQPGQSLTLIATANQGSEATYESGFVIDKFPISRPNLTFSTLTVSNMSPEDSSIYLCSVAPSTGGRGFYGYTFGSGTRLTVV.

This clonotype was seen at least ten times. This chain uses TRBV7-6 with TRBJ2-3; the match to TRBD2 covers 8 bases. The germline V gene has CDR1 SGHVS and CDR2 FNYEAQ. The CDR3 is 16 residues long. V lost 3 bases, J lost 2 bases, and 7 bases stayed unmatched. CDR3 nucleotides: TGTGCCAGCAGCTTGTTTCGGGGGGGTTACACAGATACGCAGTATTTT. Translating it yields CASSLFRGGYTDTQYF.

The chain has TRBV11-3 and TRBJ2-1; TRBD2 matches at 7 bases. Trimming cost V 1 base and J 4 bases; bases outside gene matches: 10. The CDR3 runs to 17 residues. Germline V CDR1 and CDR2: SGHNT, YENEEA. This CDR3 is CASSLVGGGSLYNEQFF. The CDR3 DNA is TGTGCCAGCAGCTTAGTTGGCGGGGGTTCCTTATACAATGAGCAGTTCTTC.

The genes are TRBV12-3 or TRBV12-4 and TRBJ1-2; tentative D call: TRBD1 (6 bases). There are 13 residues in the CDR3. Trimming left V 3 bases short and J 7 bases short, with 12 bases between. The CDR3 DNA reads as TGTGCCAGCAGTTTGCCAGGGGCGGTTGGCTACACCTTC. It yields the protein CASSLPGAVGYTF.

The chain carries TRBV4-1 and TRBJ2-1, with D unclear. CDR1 is MGHRA and CDR2 is YSYEKL in the germline V gene. Trimming removed 1 base from V and 14 bases from J, with 9 bases in between. The CDR3 length is 11 residues. CDR3 bases: TGCGCCAGCAGCCAAGTTAGGATGGAGTTCTTC. It translates to CASSQVRMEFF.

A few counts support this clonotype. V is TRBV6-5 and J is TRBJ1-5; TRBD1 might be the D (6 bases). The germline V and J ends were trimmed by 2 bases and 4 bases, with 12 bases remaining between them. CDR1 MNHEY and CDR2 SVGAGI come from the germline V gene. The CDR3 loop spans 15 amino acids. The chain's CDR3 is CASSYIQGPNQPQHF. CDR3 coding DNA: TGTGCCAGCAGTTACATCCAGGGGCCTAATCAGCCCCAGCATTTT.

V gene TRBV7-9 combines with J gene TRBJ2-7; a weak D match, TRBD2 (6 bases). CDR3 length equals 13 residues. V was clipped by 5 bases and J by 1 base, with 9 bases between them. Germline V lookup: CDR1 SEHNR, CDR2 FQNEAQ (reference sequence). The CDR3 reads CASSTRGSYEQYV. CDR3 nucleotides: TGTGCCAGCAGCACCCGGGGGTCCTACGAGCAGTACGTC.

This clonotype appeared many times. The chain is built from TRBV7-9 and TRBJ1-1; D possibly corresponds to TRBD1 (6 bases). Germline values: CDR1 SEHNR, CDR2 FQNEAQ (reference sequence). V lost 3 bases to trimming and J lost 5 bases, with 13 bases between them. This CDR3 has 14 amino acids. The CDR3 sequence: CASSFKGGGTEAFF. In nucleotides, the CDR3 is TGTGCCAGCAGCTTCAAGGGGGGGGGGACTGAAGCTTTCTTT.

The chain carries TRBV7-8 and TRBJ2-3; unclear D gene. The CDR3 has 14 amino acids. Trimming removed 7 bases from V and 2 bases from J, with 13 bases in between. The germline V gene has CDR1 SGHVS and CDR2 FQNEAQ. Here the CDR3 reads CASTNLSPTDTQYF. The CDR3, as DNA: TGTGCCAGCACCAACCTAAGTCCCACAGATACGCAGTATTTT.

The CDR3 coding sequence is TGTGCCACCAGCAGGAGCCTGGGGACAGTCCCCACCTACGAGCAGTACGTC. It specifies CATSRSLGTVPTYEQYV. V is TRBV15 and J is TRBJ2-7; 7 bases are shared with TRBD1. Germline V CDR1 and CDR2: LNHNV, YYDKDF (reference sequence). The junction had 13 bases not matched to a gene; V was cut back by 3 bases and J by 2 bases. CDR3 size: 17 residues.

The CDR3 protein is CASSFLASPPDTQYF. The CDR3 coding sequence is TGTGCCAGCAGTTTTCTAGCGTCCCCCCCAGATACGCAGTATTTT. This chain links TRBV27 with TRBJ2-3; perhaps TRBD2 as D (6 bases). Between the trimmed V and J ends, which lost 3 bases and 4 bases, there was a span of 14 bases. CDR1 MNHEY and CDR2 SMNVEV come from the germline V gene (reference sequence). CDR3 length: 15 residues.

This clonotype was seen repeatedly, ten times or more. The chain uses TRBV7-8 and TRBJ1-5; D remains ambiguous. V was pared by 2 bases and J by 0 bases, with 11 bases between. The CDR3 covers 16 residues. Germline values: CDR1 SGHVS, CDR2 FQNEAQ. CDR3 DNA sequence: TGTGCCAGCAGCTTACTGTTTGGGGATAGCAATCAGCCCCAGCATTTT. This translates into CASSLLFGDSNQPQHF.